This T cell receptor (beta chain) was profiled in a study of Graves' ophthalmopathy and Graves' hyperthyroidism. In this sample, this clonotype turned up many times. Transcripts of RNA were the source for amplifying TCR beta CDR3 regions. HTBI primers served in a first-round RT-PCR, which a second-round multiplex PCR followed. TCRdb reprocessed the multiplex PCR reads via MiXCR and lists one record per CDR3 protein. The sample shows about 400,000 distinct CDR3 sequences, 15% to 20% of them seen only once. Germline CDR1 and CDR2: SGHAT and FQNNGV. The CDR3 totals 13 residues. The V end was cut by 0 bases, the J end by 0 bases, with 1 base between. For donors with ophthalmopathy, the disease showed moderate-to-severe activity, reached CAS ≥3 and NOSPECS ≥4, and had lasted under 3 months.

The specimen was peripheral blood. The receptor was derived from a woman aged 18-29 years with Graves' ophthalmopathy. The chain has TRBV11-2 and TRBJ2-3; D ambiguous. Here the CDR3 DNA reads TGTGCCAGCAGCTTAGACAGCACAGATACGCAGTATTTT. Encoded protein: CASSLDSTDTQYF.